This TCR beta chain was captured in a study of blood T cell repertoires in COVID-19. Overall study: Specimens from acute and convalescent COVID-19 originated in the United States, Italy and Spain. T cells, B-cell-depleted T cells, or PBMCs provided the cDNA or gDNA that served as material.

CDR3 size: 13 residues. The V gene's germline CDR1 is MDHEN and CDR2 SYDVKM. The V gene lost 6 bases and the J gene lost 3 bases, with 12 bases spanning the gap. Original handling: Counts of nucleated cells, estimated from reference gene primer amplification, were obtained. The protocol was immunoSEQ multiplex PCR, while the TCRdb copy is restricted to in-frame clones and leaves out a portion. V and J calls and clone size are given by that table; D and trimming were obtained from the DNA. The table has 98,000 or so clones, 75% to 90% seen once. This sequence originates from a man aged 50 to 59 with acute or convalescent COVID-19. V is TRBV28 and J is TRBJ2-7; tentative D call: TRBD1 (6 bases). Material for sequencing was peripheral blood. The CDR3 DNA reads TGTGCCAGCAGATCAACAGGGCGCTACGAGCAGTACTTC. Translated: CASRSTGRYEQYF.